This T cell receptor beta chain was recorded in a study of CD8 T cells in ankylosing spondylitis. A single record per CDR3 protein comes from TCRdb applying MiXCR to the 5' RACE reads. The data hold 150,000 to 200,000 distinct CDR3 sequences, with 10% to 15% observed a single time. There are a few counts of this clonotype. The length of the CDR3 is 13 residues. The V end was cut by 0 bases, the J end by 5 bases, with 7 bases between. Germline CDR1 is SGHNT and CDR2 is YENEEA. The chain uses TRBV11-3 and TRBJ1-1; the D is unclear. This TCR was recovered from a female donor with ankylosing spondylitis or in good health (not recorded which). Input material: blood, either unsorted or a sorted T cell fraction (not recorded which). The CDR3 sequence: CASSLDRRTEAFF. The CDR3 coding sequence is TGTGCCAGCAGCTTAGATCGGCGGACTGAAGCTTTCTTT.